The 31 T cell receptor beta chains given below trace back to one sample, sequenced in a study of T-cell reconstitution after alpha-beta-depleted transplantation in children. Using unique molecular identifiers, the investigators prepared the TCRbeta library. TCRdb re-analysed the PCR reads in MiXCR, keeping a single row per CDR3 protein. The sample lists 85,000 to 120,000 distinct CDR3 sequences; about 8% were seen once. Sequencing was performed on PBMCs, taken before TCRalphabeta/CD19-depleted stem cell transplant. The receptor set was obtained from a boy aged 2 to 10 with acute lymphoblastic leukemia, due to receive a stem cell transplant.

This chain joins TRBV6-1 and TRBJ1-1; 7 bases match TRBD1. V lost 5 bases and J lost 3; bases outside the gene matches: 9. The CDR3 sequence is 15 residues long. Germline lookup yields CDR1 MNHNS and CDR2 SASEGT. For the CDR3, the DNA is TGTGCCAGCAGTCGGGGGGCCAGGGGGGACACTGAAGCTTTCTTT. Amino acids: CASSRGARGDTEAFF.

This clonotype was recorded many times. Written as DNA, the CDR3 is TGTGCCAGCAGCTTGACAGGATTGGGTGAGCAGTTCTTC. This translates into CASSLTGLGEQFF. This rearrangement joins TRBV5-8 to TRBJ2-1; TRBD1 might be the D (5 bases). Deletions cut 1 base from V and 9 bases from J, with 11 bases between. This CDR3 contains 13 residues. Germline lookup yields CDR1 SGHTS and CDR2 YDEGEE.

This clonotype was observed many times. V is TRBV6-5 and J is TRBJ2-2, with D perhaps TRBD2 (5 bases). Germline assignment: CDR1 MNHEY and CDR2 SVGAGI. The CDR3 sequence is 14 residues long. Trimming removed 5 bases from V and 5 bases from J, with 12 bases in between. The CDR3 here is CASSPEGLTGELFF. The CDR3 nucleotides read TGTGCCAGCAGTCCTGAGGGTCTTACCGGGGAGCTGTTTTTT.

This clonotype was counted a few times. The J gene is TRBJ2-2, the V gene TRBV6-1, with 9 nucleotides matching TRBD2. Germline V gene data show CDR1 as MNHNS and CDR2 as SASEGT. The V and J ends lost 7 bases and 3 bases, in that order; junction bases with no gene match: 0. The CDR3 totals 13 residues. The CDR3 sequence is CASTSGDTGELFF. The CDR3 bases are TGTGCCAGCACTAGCGGGGACACCGGGGAGCTGTTTTTT.

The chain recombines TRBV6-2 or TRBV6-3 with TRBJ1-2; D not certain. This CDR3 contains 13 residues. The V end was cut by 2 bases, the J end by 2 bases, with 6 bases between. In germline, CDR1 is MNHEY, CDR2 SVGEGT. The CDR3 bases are TGTGCCAGCAGTTACGACGGAAACTATGGCTACACCTTC. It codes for CASSYDGNYGYTF.

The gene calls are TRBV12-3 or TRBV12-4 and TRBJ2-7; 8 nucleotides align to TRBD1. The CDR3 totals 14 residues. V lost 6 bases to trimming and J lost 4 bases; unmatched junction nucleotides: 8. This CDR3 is CASRRQGLVYEQYF. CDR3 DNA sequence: TGTGCCAGCAGACGACAGGGGTTGGTGTACGAGCAGTACTTC.

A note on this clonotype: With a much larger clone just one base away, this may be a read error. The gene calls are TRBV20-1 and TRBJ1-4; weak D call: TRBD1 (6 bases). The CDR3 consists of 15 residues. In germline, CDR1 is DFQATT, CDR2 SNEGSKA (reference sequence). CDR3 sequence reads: CSARELGGRDEKQFF. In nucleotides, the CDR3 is TGCAGTGCTAGAGAGTTGGGGGGGCGGGATGAAAAACAGTTTTTT.

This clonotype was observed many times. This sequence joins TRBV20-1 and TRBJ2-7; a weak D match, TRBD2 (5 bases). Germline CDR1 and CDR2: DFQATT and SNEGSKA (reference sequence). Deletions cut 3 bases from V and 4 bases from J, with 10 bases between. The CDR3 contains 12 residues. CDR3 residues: CSARRDVYEQYF. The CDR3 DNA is TGCAGTGCTAGGAGGGATGTATACGAGCAGTACTTC.

The CDR3 sequence: CSARARDRIYEQYF. The DNA for the CDR3 is TGCAGTGCTAGAGCCCGGGACAGGATCTACGAGCAGTACTTC. The chain couples TRBV20-1 to TRBJ2-7; 8 nucleotides match TRBD1. Germline CDR1 DFQATT, CDR2 SNEGSKA (reference sequence). Trimming took 1 base from V and 3 from J; bases not matched to a gene: 5. The CDR3 consists of 14 residues.

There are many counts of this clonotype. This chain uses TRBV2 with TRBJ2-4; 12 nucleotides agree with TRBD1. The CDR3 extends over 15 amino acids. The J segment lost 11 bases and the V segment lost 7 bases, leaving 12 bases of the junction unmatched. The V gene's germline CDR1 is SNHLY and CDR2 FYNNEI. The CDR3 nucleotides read TGTGCCAGCAACCCCTTTCTAGGGACAGGGGGCGTTCAGTACTTC. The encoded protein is CASNPFLGTGGVQYF.

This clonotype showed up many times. CDR3: CASSQSRVGETQYF. The CDR3, as DNA: TGTGCCAGCAGCCAAAGTCGGGTTGGAGAGACCCAGTACTTC. V gene TRBV3-1 combines with J gene TRBJ2-5; D unclear. V was shortened by 2 bases and J by 4 bases, with 11 bases between the two germline ends. The length of the CDR3 is 14 residues. From germline, CDR1 is LGHDT and CDR2 YNNKEL (reference sequence).

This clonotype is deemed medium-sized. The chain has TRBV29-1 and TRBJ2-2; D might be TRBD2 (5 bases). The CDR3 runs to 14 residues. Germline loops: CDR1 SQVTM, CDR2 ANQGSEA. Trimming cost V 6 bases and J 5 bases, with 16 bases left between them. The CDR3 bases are TGCAGCGTGACGGATTTTTCGGGAACCGGGGAGCTGTTTTTT. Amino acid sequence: CSVTDFSGTGELFF.

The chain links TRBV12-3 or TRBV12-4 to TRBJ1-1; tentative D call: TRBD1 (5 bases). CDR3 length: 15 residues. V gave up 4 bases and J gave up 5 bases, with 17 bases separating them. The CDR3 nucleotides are TGTGCCAGCAGTTCCGGAGGAGGGGTTGGGACTGAAGCTTTCTTT. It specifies CASSSGGGVGTEAFF.

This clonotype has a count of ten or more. CDR3 region: CASSQINEKLFF. CDR3 nucleotide sequence: TGTGCCAGCAGCCAAATTAATGAAAAACTGTTTTTT. The rearrangement uses TRBV4-2 and TRBJ1-4; D not resolved. The CDR3 length is 12 residues. V shed 2 bases and J shed 4 bases, with 2 bases lying between them. Germline V gene data show CDR1 as LGHNA and CDR2 as YNFKEQ.

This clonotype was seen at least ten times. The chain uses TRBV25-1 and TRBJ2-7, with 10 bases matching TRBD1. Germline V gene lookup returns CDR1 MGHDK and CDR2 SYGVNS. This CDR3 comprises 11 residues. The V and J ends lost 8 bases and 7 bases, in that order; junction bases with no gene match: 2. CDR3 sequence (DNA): TGTGCCAGCGGGACAGGGGTTGAGCAGTACTTC. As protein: CASGTGVEQYF.

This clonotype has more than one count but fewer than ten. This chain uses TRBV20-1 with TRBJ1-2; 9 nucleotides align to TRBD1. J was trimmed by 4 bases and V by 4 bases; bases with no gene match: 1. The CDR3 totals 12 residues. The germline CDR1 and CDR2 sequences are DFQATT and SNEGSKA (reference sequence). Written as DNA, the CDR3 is TGCAGTGCTAAGGACAGGGGCTATGGCTACACCTTC. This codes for CSAKDRGYGYTF.

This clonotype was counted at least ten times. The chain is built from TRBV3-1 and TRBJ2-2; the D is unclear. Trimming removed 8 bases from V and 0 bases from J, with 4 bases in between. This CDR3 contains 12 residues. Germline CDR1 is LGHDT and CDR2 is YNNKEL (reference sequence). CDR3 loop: CASRANTGELFF. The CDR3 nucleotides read TGTGCCAGCCGGGCGAACACCGGGGAGCTGTTTTTT.

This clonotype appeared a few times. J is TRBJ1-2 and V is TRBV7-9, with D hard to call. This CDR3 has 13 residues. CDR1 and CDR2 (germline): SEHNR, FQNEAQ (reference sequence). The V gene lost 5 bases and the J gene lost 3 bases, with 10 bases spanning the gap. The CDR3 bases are TGTGCCAGCAGCAGAGGGATGCACTATGGCTACACCTTC. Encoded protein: CASSRGMHYGYTF.

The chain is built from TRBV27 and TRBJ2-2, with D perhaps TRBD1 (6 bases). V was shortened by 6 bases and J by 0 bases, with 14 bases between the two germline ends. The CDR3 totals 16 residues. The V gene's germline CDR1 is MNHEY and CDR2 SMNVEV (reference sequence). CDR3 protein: CASRTRQATNTGELFF. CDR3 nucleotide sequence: TGTGCCAGCAGAACGAGACAGGCCACGAACACCGGGGAGCTGTTTTTT.

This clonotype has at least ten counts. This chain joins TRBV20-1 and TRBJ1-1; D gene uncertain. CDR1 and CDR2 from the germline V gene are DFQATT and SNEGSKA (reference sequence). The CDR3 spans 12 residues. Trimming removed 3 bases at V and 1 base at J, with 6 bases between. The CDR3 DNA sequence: TGCAGTGCTAGCAACTCGAACACTGAAGCTTTCTTT. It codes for CSASNSNTEAFF.

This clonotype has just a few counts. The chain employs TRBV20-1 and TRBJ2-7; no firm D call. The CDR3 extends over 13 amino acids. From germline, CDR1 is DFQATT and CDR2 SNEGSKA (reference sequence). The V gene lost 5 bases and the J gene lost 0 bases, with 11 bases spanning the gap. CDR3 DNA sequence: TGCAGTGCTTACCCGGTCAGCTCCTACGAGCAGTACTTC. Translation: CSAYPVSSYEQYF.

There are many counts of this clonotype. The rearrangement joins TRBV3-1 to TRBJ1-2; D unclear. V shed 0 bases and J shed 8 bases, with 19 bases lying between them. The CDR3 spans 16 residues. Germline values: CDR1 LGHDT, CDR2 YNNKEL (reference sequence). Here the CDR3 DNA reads TGTGCCAGCAGCCAAGATGTGGCAGATAGGGTTTTCGGCTACACCTTC. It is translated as CASSQDVADRVFGYTF.

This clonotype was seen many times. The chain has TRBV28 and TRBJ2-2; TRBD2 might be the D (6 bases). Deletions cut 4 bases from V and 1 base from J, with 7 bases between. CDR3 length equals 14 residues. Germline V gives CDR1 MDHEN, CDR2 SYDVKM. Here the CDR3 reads CASSSGLNTGELFF. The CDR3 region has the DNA TGTGCCAGCAGTTCGGGACTGAACACCGGGGAGCTGTTTTTT.

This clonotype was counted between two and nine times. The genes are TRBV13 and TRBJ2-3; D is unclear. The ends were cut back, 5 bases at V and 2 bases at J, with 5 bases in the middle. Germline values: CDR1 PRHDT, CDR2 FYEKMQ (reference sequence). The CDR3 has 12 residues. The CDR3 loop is CASSILTDTQYF. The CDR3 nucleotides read TGTGCCAGCAGCATCCTCACAGATACGCAGTATTTT.

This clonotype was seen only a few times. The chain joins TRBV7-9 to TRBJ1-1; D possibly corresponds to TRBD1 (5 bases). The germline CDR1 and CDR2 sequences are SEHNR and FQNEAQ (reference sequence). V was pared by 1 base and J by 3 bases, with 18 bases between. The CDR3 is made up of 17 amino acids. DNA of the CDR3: TGTGCCAGCAGCTTAGGAGGCAGCGGGGCGCAAGACACTGAAGCTTTCTTT. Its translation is CASSLGGSGAQDTEAFF. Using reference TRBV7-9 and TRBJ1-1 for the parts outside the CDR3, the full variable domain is DTGVSQNPRHKITKRGQNVTFRCDPISEHNRLYWYRQTLGQGPEFLTYFQNEAQLEKSRLLSDRFSAERPKGSFSTLEIQRTEQGDSAMYLCASSLGGSGAQDTEAFFGQGTRLTVV.

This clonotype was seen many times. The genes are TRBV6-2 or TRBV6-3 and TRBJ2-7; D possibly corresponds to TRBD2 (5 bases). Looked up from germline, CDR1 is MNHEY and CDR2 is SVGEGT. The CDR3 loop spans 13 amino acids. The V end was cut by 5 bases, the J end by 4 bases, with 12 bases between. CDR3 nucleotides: TGTGCCAGCAGTCGCGGGCCCTTTTACGAGCAGTACTTC. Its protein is CASSRGPFYEQYF.

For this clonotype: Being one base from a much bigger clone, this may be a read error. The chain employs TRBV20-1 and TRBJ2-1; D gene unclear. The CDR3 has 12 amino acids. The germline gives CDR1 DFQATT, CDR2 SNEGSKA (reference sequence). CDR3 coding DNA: TGCGGTGCTAACCTAGGCGGCAATGAGCAGTTCTTC. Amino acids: CGANLGGNEQFF.

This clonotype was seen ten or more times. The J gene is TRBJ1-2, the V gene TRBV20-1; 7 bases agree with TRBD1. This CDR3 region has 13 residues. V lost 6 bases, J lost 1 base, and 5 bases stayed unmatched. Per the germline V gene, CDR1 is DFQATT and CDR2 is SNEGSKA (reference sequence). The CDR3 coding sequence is TGCAGTGCACCGGACAGGCGTAACTATGGCTACACCTTC. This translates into CSAPDRRNYGYTF.

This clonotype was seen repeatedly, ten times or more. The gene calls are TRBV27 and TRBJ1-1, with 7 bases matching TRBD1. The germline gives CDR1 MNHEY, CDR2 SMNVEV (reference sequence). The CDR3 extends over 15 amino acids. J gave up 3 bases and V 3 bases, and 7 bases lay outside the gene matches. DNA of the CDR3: TGTGCCAGCAGTTTCATAGACAGGGCCGACACTGAAGCTTTCTTT. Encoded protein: CASSFIDRADTEAFF.

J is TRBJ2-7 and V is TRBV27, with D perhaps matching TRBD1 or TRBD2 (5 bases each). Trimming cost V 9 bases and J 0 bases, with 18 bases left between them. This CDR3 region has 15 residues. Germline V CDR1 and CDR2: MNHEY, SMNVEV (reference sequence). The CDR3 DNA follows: TGTGCCAGAGGGACGCAGGGACCGATCTCCTACGAGCAGTACTTC. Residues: CARGTQGPISYEQYF.

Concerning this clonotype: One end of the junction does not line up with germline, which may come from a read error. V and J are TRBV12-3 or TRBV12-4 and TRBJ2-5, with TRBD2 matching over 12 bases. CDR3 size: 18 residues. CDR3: CARSFRLAGAPGQETQYF. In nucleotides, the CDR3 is TGTGCCCGCAGTTTTCGACTAGCGGGGGCCCCGGGGCAAGAGACCCAGTACTTC.